What follows are 16 T cell receptor beta chains derived from one specimen sequenced in a study of chemoradiotherapy in HPV16-positive cancers. Assay: immunoSEQ multiplex PCR; the TCRdb copy retains only in-frame clones and omits some. The sample consists of roughly 9,800 clones, 86% of them appearing once. The source was blood, collected from a patient who underwent chemoradiotherapy. Receptors originate from a human donor with HPV-associated anogenital cancer.

J is TRBJ2-7 and V is TRBV19, with 8 nucleotides matching TRBD1. The trim removed 1 base at V and 6 bases at J, leaving 5 bases unmatched. From germline, CDR1 is LNHDA and CDR2 SQIVND (reference sequence). The CDR3 spans 14 residues. The DNA of the CDR3 is TGTGCCAGTAGTATAGCGCCCGGACAGGGCGAGCAGTACTTC. It encodes CASSIAPGQGEQYF.

The V and J genes are TRBV7-9 and TRBJ1-6; D uncertain. V was trimmed by 3 bases and J by 9 bases, leaving 15 bases between them. Germline V gene data show CDR1 as SEHNR and CDR2 as FQNEAQ (reference sequence). This CDR3 is built from 15 residues. The CDR3 bases are TGTGCCAGCAGCTTCGCCGAAGGCGTGTTTTCACCCCTCCACTTT. Translating gives CASSFAEGVFSPLHF.

The chain couples TRBV29-1 to TRBJ1-5, with D uncertain. The CDR3 totals 12 residues. V lost 4 bases and J 3 bases, leaving 7 bases between the germline ends. Germline CDR1 is SQVTM and CDR2 is ANQGSEA. DNA of the CDR3: TGCAGCGTTGGGGCAGCCAATCAGCCCCAGCATTTT. Translated: CSVGAANQPQHF.

The chain combines TRBV7-3 with TRBJ1-1; possible D gene TRBD1, 5 bases. The CDR3 is made up of 15 amino acids. V lost 1 base and J lost 4, with 13 bases in between. Germline CDR1 is SGHTA and CDR2 is FQGTGA. The CDR3 sequence: CASSLITGRGTEAFF. The CDR3 coding sequence is TGTGCCAGCAGCTTAATTACGGGGCGAGGCACTGAAGCTTTCTTT.

The V gene is TRBV18, the J gene TRBJ1-1; perhaps TRBD1 as D (5 bases). The CDR3 consists of 14 residues. The germline V gene encodes CDR1 KGHSH and CDR2 LQKENI. Trimming took 3 bases from V and 0 from J, leaving 8 bases between them. CDR3 nucleotides: TGTGCCAGCTCACCCTCAGGGATGAACACTGAAGCTTTCTTT. Translated: CASSPSGMNTEAFF.

The J gene is TRBJ2-3, the V gene TRBV11-2, with TRBD2 identical over 7 bases. Germline assignment: CDR1 SGHAT and CDR2 FQNNGV. This CDR3 comprises 17 residues. V was clipped by 5 bases and J by 2 bases; unmatched bases: 13. CDR3 nucleotides: TGTGCCAGCAGCCCCCCGATGATGGCGGGGGACACAGATACGCAGTATTTT. Protein sequence: CASSPPMMAGDTDTQYF.

This sequence joins TRBV20-1 and TRBJ2-1; either TRBD1 or TRBD2 may fit D (5 bases each). This CDR3 has 11 amino acids. Looked up from germline, CDR1 is DFQATT and CDR2 is SNEGSKA (reference sequence). The V gene lost 4 bases and the J gene lost 7 bases, with 8 bases spanning the gap. CDR3 sequence: CSATWGNEQFF. CDR3 coding DNA: TGCAGTGCTACCTGGGGGAATGAGCAGTTCTTC.

The chain combines TRBV10-1 with TRBJ2-2; D may be TRBD2 (5 bases). Germline CDR1 and CDR2: WNHNN and SYGVQD (reference sequence). The CDR3 runs 16 residues. V was clipped by 0 bases and J by 5 bases, with 13 bases between them. As DNA, the CDR3 is TGCGCCAGCAGTGAGTCGGGCAGAGGACTGACCGGGGAGCTGTTTTTT. It translates to CASSESGRGLTGELFF.

In this sample, this clone turned up a few times. The rearrangement uses TRBV19 and TRBJ2-2; no reliable D call. Between the trimmed V and J ends, which lost 5 bases and 8 bases, there was a span of 15 bases. The CDR3 contains 14 residues. Germline loops: CDR1 LNHDA, CDR2 SQIVND (reference sequence). The CDR3 region is CASSGQRGLGELFF. CDR3 sequence (DNA): TGTGCCAGTAGTGGGCAGCGCGGATTGGGGGAGCTGTTTTTT. Based on the CDR3 plus reference TRBV19 and TRBJ2-2, the full variable domain is DGGITQSPKYLFRKEGQNVTLSCEQNLNHDAMYWYRQDPGQGLRLIYYSQIVNDFQKGDIAEGYSVSREKKESFPLTVTSAQKNPTAFYLCASSGQRGLGELFFGEGSRLTVL.

This chain joins TRBV6-5 and TRBJ2-3; 7 bases map to TRBD1. The CDR3 loop spans 16 amino acids. CDR1 and CDR2 from the germline V gene are MNHEY and SVGAGI. The V segment lost 0 bases and the J segment 6 bases; nucleotides outside the gene matches: 9. CDR3 DNA: TGTGCCAGCAGTTACTCGGAGGCAGGGGGTCGTGATACGCAGTATTTT. Encoded protein: CASSYSEAGGRDTQYF.

In this sample, this clone turned up a few times. The V call is TRBV5-1, the J call TRBJ2-5, with D uncertain. Trimming removed 6 bases at V and 2 bases at J, with 5 bases between. The CDR3 sequence is 11 residues long. Germline CDR1 reads SGHRS; CDR2 reads YFSETQ. CDR3 residues: CASMGQETQYF. The CDR3 nucleotides are TGCGCCAGCATGGGGCAAGAGACCCAGTACTTC.

The V gene is TRBV15, the J gene TRBJ2-1, with D uncertain. The CDR3 is 17 residues long. CDR1 is LNHNV and CDR2 is YYDKDF in the germline V gene (reference sequence). Deletions cut 3 bases from V and 0 bases from J, with 15 bases between. Here the CDR3 DNA reads TGTGCCACCAGCAGGTCCCTCCTTCGAAGCTCCTACAATGAGCAGTTCTTC. Translating it yields CATSRSLLRSSYNEQFF.

The chain links TRBV5-1 to TRBJ1-4, with D perhaps matching TRBD1 (5 bases). Trimming removed 5 bases from V and 0 bases from J, with 8 bases in between. The CDR3 extends over 14 amino acids. The V gene's germline CDR1 is SGHRS and CDR2 YFSETQ. As DNA, the CDR3 is TGCGCCAGCAGGACAGCCTCAACTAATGAAAAACTGTTTTTT. Translating gives CASRTASTNEKLFF. Full variable domain (outside the CDR3, taken from reference TRBV5-1 and TRBJ1-4): KAGVTQTPRYLIKTRGQQVTLSCSPISGHRSVSWYQQTPGQGLQFLFEYFSETQRNKGNFPGRFSGRQFSNSRSEMNVSTLELGDSALYLCASRTASTNEKLFFGSGTQLSVL.

The chain carries TRBV7-3 and TRBJ2-1; the D gene could be TRBD1 or TRBD2 (5 bases each). Germline CDR1 and CDR2: SGHTA and FQGTGA. This CDR3 is built from 14 residues. V lost 5 bases and J 5 bases, leaving 13 bases between the germline ends. The CDR3 nucleotides are TGTGCCAGCAGCCTCCCGGGACCAAACAATGAGCAGTTCTTC. It encodes CASSLPGPNNEQFF.

The chain has TRBV7-2 and TRBJ2-3; possible D gene TRBD1, 5 bases. Germline CDR1 reads SGHTA; CDR2 reads FQGNSA. V was trimmed by 2 bases and J by 3 bases, leaving 9 bases between them. This CDR3 is 14 amino acids long. CDR3 amino acids: CASSLSQGTDTQYF. The DNA of the CDR3 is TGTGCCAGCAGCTTAAGTCAGGGAACAGATACGCAGTATTTT.

CDR3 in DNA: TGCAGTGCTGGCTCCTACGAGCAGTACTTC. Translating gives CSAGSYEQYF. The chain employs TRBV20-1 and TRBJ2-7, with D unresolved. The germline V gene encodes CDR1 DFQATT and CDR2 SNEGSKA (reference sequence). The germline V and J ends were trimmed by 5 bases and 0 bases, with 2 bases remaining between them. The CDR3 runs 10 residues.